This is a list of T cell receptor beta chains from one sample in a study of shared clonotypes between healthy human individuals. Data came from immunoSEQ multiplex PCR; TCRdb stores just in-frame clones and leaves some out. The sample consists of about 2.1 million clones, 93% of them appearing once. Input material: naive CD8+ T cells from PBMCs. These TCRs come from a man between 18 and 35 years old in good health. Some clones in this sample may be carry-over from other donors' samples. Each CDR3 is given with its conserved first and last residue. The D gene is left open where the match is weak. Clone size appears in some rows only: once, few, many, or a class for an expanded clone.

CDR3nt	CDR3aa	abundance	v_gene	d_gene	j_gene
TGCGCCAGCAGCCCCCTCCGGGCATCCTACGAGCAGTACTTC	CASSPLRASYEQYF	-	TRBV5-1	-	TRBJ2-7
TGTGCCAGCAGCTCCCGACTAGCGTCAGCCAAAAACATTCAGTACTTC	CASSSRLASAKNIQYF	-	TRBV5-6	TRBD2	TRBJ2-4
TGTGCCAACCCCCCTGGACCCAAATATAGGGAGGCAGGGGAGCTGTTTTTT	CANPPGPKYREAGELFF	-	TRBV19	-	TRBJ2-2
TGTGCCAGCAGCTCCCCAGGGACCTCGGGCCACGAGCAGTACTTC	CASSSPGTSGHEQYF	-	TRBV7-9	-	TRBJ2-7
TGTGCCATAGTTTGGGGGGCGACCTACAATGAGCAGTTCTTC	CAIVWGATYNEQFF	-	TRBV7-9	-	TRBJ2-1
TGTGCCAGCAGCCTCAGGAGGGCTAGCGGGAGGGCGATTAACAATGAGCAGTTCTTC	CASSLRRASGRAINNEQFF	-	TRBV7-6	TRBD2	TRBJ2-1
TGTGCCAGCAGCGCCGGCCCGGCCCATGGCTACACCTTC	CASSAGPAHGYTF	-	TRBV5-6	-	TRBJ1-2
TGCGCCAGCAGCCAAGATGGAACAGGCGGGATCAATGAGCAGTTCTTC	CASSQDGTGGINEQFF	-	TRBV4-3	-	TRBJ2-1
TGTGCCAGCAGTACCACAGCGACTGGAAACACCATATATTTT	CASSTTATGNTIYF	-	TRBV27	-	TRBJ1-3
TGTGCCAGCCAAATCGCGGGACAGCACCTCTACGAGCAGTACTTC	CASQIAGQHLYEQYF	-	TRBV7-8	-	TRBJ2-7
TGTGCCAGCAGCCCCAGGACGGGGATCGACGAGCAGTACTTC	CASSPRTGIDEQYF	-	TRBV13	-	TRBJ2-7
TGTGCCAGCAGTTCCTTGAGGGTAGCGGTAACCTACGAGCAGTACTTC	CASSSLRVAVTYEQYF	-	TRBV28	-	TRBJ2-7
TGTGCCAGCAGCTTATCCGGGAGTGCTGGAAACACCATATATTTT	CASSLSGSAGNTIYF	-	TRBV7-9	-	TRBJ1-3
TGTGCCAGCAGTTTAATTGGTGGCAACTCCTACAATGAGCAGTTCTTC	CASSLIGGNSYNEQFF	-	TRBV27	-	TRBJ2-1
TGCAGTGCTCCAGAAGGGGCCGGGCAGTACTTC	CSAPEGAGQYF	-	TRBV20-1	-	TRBJ2-7
TGTGCCAGCAGTTTGGTTCAGGGAGGTCAGCCCCAGCATTTT	CASSLVQGGQPQHF	-	TRBV27	-	TRBJ1-5
TGTGCCAGCAGTGAAATCGGGACACCCTCCTACGAGCAGTACTTC	CASSEIGTPSYEQYF	-	TRBV2	-	TRBJ2-7
TGCGCCAGCAGTGAGGGAGACGGTCATAGCAATCAGCCCCAGCATTTT	CASSEGDGHSNQPQHF	-	TRBV10-2	-	TRBJ1-5
TGCGCCAGCAGCCCTCACAGGGGCTCTAGCTCCTACGAGCAGTACTTC	CASSPHRGSSSYEQYF	-	TRBV4-1	TRBD1	TRBJ2-7
TGTGCCAGCAGCCCCCCCGGACTCCCTGCGACAGATACGCAGTATTTT	CASSPPGLPATDTQYF	-	TRBV5-4	-	TRBJ2-3
TGTGCCAGTAGTAGTTCCCCCTCCTCCACCGGGGAGCTGTTTTTT	CASSSSPSSTGELFF	-	TRBV19	-	TRBJ2-2
TGTGCCTGGAAGGAGTACCAGGACACCTACGAGCAGTACTTC	CAWKEYQDTYEQYF	once	TRBV30	-	TRBJ2-7
TGTGCCAGCAGCCAACCGGGAGGCGACGAGCAGTACTTC	CASSQPGGDEQYF	-	TRBV7-9	TRBD2	TRBJ2-7
TGCAGCGTTTGTGTGAACTCCTACGAGCAGTACTTC	CSVCVNSYEQYF	-	TRBV29-1	-	TRBJ2-7
TGCGCCAGCAGCCAAGATGGGCACCCACCGAATTACAATGAGCAGTTCTTC	CASSQDGHPPNYNEQFF	once	TRBV4-3	-	TRBJ2-1
TGCAGCGTTGCGAGTGCGGCCGGGGAGTTGTTTTTT	CSVASAAGELFF	-	TRBV29-1	-	TRBJ2-2
TGCGCCAGCAGCGGCTCGTATACAGGATGGGAGCAGTACTTC	CASSGSYTGWEQYF	-	TRBV5-1	-	TRBJ2-7
TGTGCCATCACCGACAGGGTTAACACCGGGGAGCTGTTTTTT	CAITDRVNTGELFF	-	TRBV7-9	TRBD1	TRBJ2-2
TGTGCCAGCAGCCCTCGACAGGGCACTGAAGCTTTCTTT	CASSPRQGTEAFF	few	TRBV6-5	TRBD1	TRBJ1-1
TGTGCCAGCAAATCAGGGGTTCAAGAGACCCAGTACTTC	CASKSGVQETQYF	few	TRBV6-5	-	TRBJ2-5
TGTGCCAGCAGCTTACTGGGGGGTACTGAAGCTTTCTTT	CASSLLGGTEAFF	-	TRBV7-6	-	TRBJ1-1
TGTGCCAGTAGGCTAGGTAGCGGGAGTGGCGGGGAGCTGTTTTTT	CASRLGSGSGGELFF	-	TRBV19	TRBD2	TRBJ2-2
TGTGCCAGCAGTTTATCGAAGGGGGAGTTCAATCAGCCCCAGCATTTT	CASSLSKGEFNQPQHF	-	TRBV27	-	TRBJ1-5
TGTGCCAGCAGTTTGAGGGGGTACAGGGGGCAGGCCGGGGAGCTGTTTTTT	CASSLRGYRGQAGELFF	-	TRBV27	TRBD1	TRBJ2-2
TGTGCCAGCAGCGTCGTAGGGTATCTGAACACAGATACGCAGTATTTT	CASSVVGYLNTDTQYF	-	TRBV5-6	-	TRBJ2-3
TGTGCCAGCAGCCGGCAGGGGAATTCAGGGAACGAGCAGTACTTC	CASSRQGNSGNEQYF	-	TRBV9	-	TRBJ2-7
TGTGCCAGCAGTGAATGGCCCGCGGGATCTTACGAGCAGTACTTC	CASSEWPAGSYEQYF	-	TRBV6-1	-	TRBJ2-7
TGTGCCAGCAGTTTTGGGAATACGCAGTATTTT	CASSFGNTQYF	-	TRBV28	-	TRBJ2-3
TGTGCCAGTAGTATTGGCCTGAGGGATACGCAGTATTTT	CASSIGLRDTQYF	-	TRBV19	-	TRBJ2-3
TGTGCCACCCTGGACCGTACGAACACCGGGGAGCTGTTTTTT	CATLDRTNTGELFF	once	TRBV2	-	TRBJ2-2
TGTGCCAGCAGCTTAACGATAGATACGCAGTATTTT	CASSLTIDTQYF	-	TRBV7-3	-	TRBJ2-3
TGTGCCAGCAGCTTAGGCCTCGGACAGGGGGCGGGTGAGCAGTACTTC	CASSLGLGQGAGEQYF	-	TRBV13	TRBD1	TRBJ2-7
TGTGCCAGCAGTCCCACCCGACGGGGTCCCTACGAGCAGTACTTC	CASSPTRRGPYEQYF	-	TRBV28	-	TRBJ2-7
TGTGCCAGCAGAAACAGGGTAAAGGGCGAGCAGTACTTC	CASRNRVKGEQYF	-	TRBV7-2	-	TRBJ2-7
TGTGCCAGCAGTGAAAGCTGGACAGACAACTATGGCTACACCTTC	CASSESWTDNYGYTF	-	TRBV6-4	-	TRBJ1-2
TGTGCCACCTCGGAGCGGGGTAGCTCCTACAATGAGCAGTTCTTC	CATSERGSSYNEQFF	-	TRBV18	TRBD2	TRBJ2-1
TGTGCCAGCAGTCGGAGGGGGGGCAATCAGCCCCAGCATTTT	CASSRRGGNQPQHF	few	TRBV2	-	TRBJ1-5
TGTGCCAGCAGTTCCCGGGCGGTGGTTCACGCCTACGAGCAGTACTTC	CASSSRAVVHAYEQYF	-	TRBV28	-	TRBJ2-7
TGTGCCAGCAGTTTTAGAGGGTATAATCAGCCCCAGCATTTT	CASSFRGYNQPQHF	-	TRBV27	-	TRBJ1-5
TGTGCCAGTAGCGAAATTAGCGGGAGTAGAAACAATGAGCAGTTCTTC	CASSEISGSRNNEQFF	-	TRBV19	TRBD2	TRBJ2-1
TGTGCCAGCAGCGTACCCACCGGGGAGCTGTTTTTT	CASSVPTGELFF	-	TRBV9	-	TRBJ2-2
TGCGCCAGCAGTCAGATTCCCGGGCAGACGAGCTCCTACGAGCAGTACTTC	CASSQIPGQTSSYEQYF	-	TRBV23-1	-	TRBJ2-7
TGTGCCACCAGCAGAGGCCCCTATGATACTGAAGCTTTCTTT	CATSRGPYDTEAFF	-	TRBV15	-	TRBJ1-1
TGTGCCAGCAGAGGGCTAACGGATGGAGGCACTGAAGCTTTCTTT	CASRGLTDGGTEAFF	-	TRBV28	-	TRBJ1-1
TGTGCCAGTGCTCTAACGGGAGGGCCGAACGAGCAGTACTTC	CASALTGGPNEQYF	-	TRBV19	TRBD2	TRBJ2-7